These 19 T cell receptor beta chains originate from one sample sequenced in a study of cytomegalovirus exposure and HLA in healthy donors. PCR involved 60 Vbeta and 13 Jbeta primers. TCRdb's table, derived via immunoSEQ multiplex PCR, lists solely in-frame clones and lacks some. The repertoire shows about 77,000 clones; the top ten hold around 13%. The sequencing sample was made of PBMCs. Receptor source: a man aged 50 or older in good health and CMV-seropositive.

This chain joins TRBV7-2 and TRBJ2-7; TRBD2 aligns across 8 bases. After removal of 5 bases from V and 6 bases from J, the junction contained 12 bases not matched to a gene. The CDR3 length is 15 residues. CDR1 is SGHTA and CDR2 is FQGNSA in the germline V gene. This CDR3 reads CASSPRGGSEGEQYV. The CDR3 nucleotides are TGTGCCAGCAGCCCCCGGGGGGGCTCGGAGGGCGAGCAGTACGTC.

The genes are TRBV30 and TRBJ1-1; 7 bases align to TRBD1. This CDR3 comprises 14 residues. In germline, CDR1 is GTSNPN, CDR2 SVGIG (reference sequence). V was pared by 7 bases and J by 1 base, with 9 bases of the junction left unmatched. The CDR3 here is CASWLNRGNTEAFF. CDR3 bases: TGTGCCTCTTGGTTGAACAGGGGGAACACTGAAGCTTTCTTT.

This rearrangement joins TRBV25-1 to TRBJ1-3; D gene uncertain. Germline V gives CDR1 MGHDK, CDR2 SYGVNS. This CDR3 contains 13 residues. V was cut by 7 bases and J by 7 bases, with 14 bases left in between. CDR3: CASIATYGNTIYF. As DNA, the CDR3 is TGTGCCAGCATCGCGACCTACGGGAACACCATATATTTT.

The chain uses TRBV9 and TRBJ1-2; D is uncertain. Germline assignment: CDR1 SGDLS and CDR2 YYNGEE. The CDR3 runs 14 residues. V was pared by 0 bases and J by 4 bases, with 10 bases between. CDR3 residues: CASSVASNSYGYTF. The CDR3 nucleotides read TGTGCCAGCAGCGTAGCAAGTAACTCCTATGGCTACACCTTC.

The V call is TRBV5-6, the J call TRBJ1-5; D is perhaps TRBD1 (6 bases). V dropped 3 bases and J dropped 2 bases, with 18 bases sitting between them. Germline-derived CDR1 and CDR2 are SGHDT and YYEEEE. The CDR3 totals 17 residues. CDR3 coding DNA: TGTGCCAGCAGCTCTGGTGGGGGGGCGTGGGGCAATCAGCCCCAGCATTTT. Amino acid sequence: CASSSGGGAWGNQPQHF.

This sequence joins TRBV28 and TRBJ1-5, with D maybe TRBD1 (5 bases). V was shortened by 1 base and J by 1 base, with 14 bases between the two germline ends. Germline values: CDR1 MDHEN, CDR2 SYDVKM. CDR3 size: 17 residues. CDR3 residues: CASSLFPWTQSNQPQHF. In DNA, the CDR3 is TGTGCCAGCAGTTTATTTCCCTGGACACAGAGCAATCAGCCCCAGCATTTT.

The chain is built from TRBV18 and TRBJ1-3; D gene unclear. V was cut by 3 bases and J by 2 bases, with 11 bases left in between. This CDR3 has 15 residues. Germline V lookup: CDR1 KGHSH, CDR2 LQKENI. As DNA, the CDR3 is TGTGCCAGCTCACCTGCCCGGGTGGCTGGAAACACCATATATTTT. It is translated as CASSPARVAGNTIYF.

This CDR3 reads CASSSLGTGNGYTF. In nucleotides, the CDR3 is TGTGCCAGCAGCTCGCTAGGGACAGGGAATGGCTACACCTTC. The gene calls are TRBV11-2 and TRBJ1-2; 9 bases map to TRBD1. CDR3 size: 14 residues. Germline CDR1 SGHAT, CDR2 FQNNGV. V gave up 4 bases and J gave up 6 bases; unmatched junction bases: 6.

The chain has TRBV7-9 and TRBJ1-1, with 11 positions matching TRBD1. V trimming: 4 bases; J trimming: 4 bases; junction bases outside the gene matches: 8. CDR1 SEHNR and CDR2 FQNEAQ come from the germline V gene (reference sequence). CDR3 length equals 16 residues. The DNA for the CDR3 is TGTGCCAGCAGCTACCCATTGGGACAGGGGGGCACTGAAGCTTTCTTT. It encodes CASSYPLGQGGTEAFF.

V gene TRBV5-1 combines with J gene TRBJ2-5, with D perhaps matching TRBD1 (5 bases). The ends were cut back, 0 bases at V and 5 bases at J, with 14 bases in the middle. The CDR3 totals 15 residues. CDR1 and CDR2 from the germline V gene are SGHRS and YFSETQ. The chain's CDR3 is CASSLDPGYGETQYF. The CDR3 DNA reads TGCGCCAGCAGCTTGGATCCAGGGTATGGGGAGACCCAGTACTTC.

This chain uses TRBV5-6 with TRBJ1-3; 8 positions agree with TRBD1. The CDR3 runs 16 residues. Trimming at V came to 2 bases and at J to 2 bases, leaving 6 bases not matched to a gene. Germline CDR1 SGHDT, CDR2 YYEEEE. The CDR3 nucleotides read TGTGCCAGCAGCTTACCAGGGGGCTCCCCTGGAAACACCATATATTTT. This translates into CASSLPGGSPGNTIYF.

The chain couples TRBV28 to TRBJ1-5; TRBD1 is a possible D gene (6 bases). Germline V gene lookup returns CDR1 MDHEN and CDR2 SYDVKM. V lost 5 bases, J lost 1 base, and 12 bases lay in between. The CDR3 loop spans 15 amino acids. CDR3 sequence reads: CASSLQGLSNQPQHF. CDR3 DNA sequence: TGTGCCAGCAGTCTCCAGGGGCTGAGCAATCAGCCCCAGCATTTT.

The chain has TRBV9 and TRBJ1-4, with D perhaps matching TRBD1 (6 bases). CDR3 size: 15 residues. Trimming cost V 4 bases and J 6 bases, with 16 bases left between them. The V gene's germline CDR1 is SGDLS and CDR2 YYNGEE. The CDR3 is CASSIQGTADEKLFF. DNA of the CDR3: TGTGCCAGCAGCATCCAGGGGACGGCGGATGAAAAACTGTTTTTT.

The chain uses TRBV30 and TRBJ2-1; perhaps TRBD2 as D (5 bases). There are 14 residues in the CDR3. Trimming left V 2 bases short and J 8 bases short, with 16 bases between. From germline, CDR1 is GTSNPN and CDR2 SVGIG (reference sequence). CDR3 sequence: CAWSIGSTEDEQFF. The CDR3 nucleotides read TGTGCCTGGAGTATCGGGTCCACGGAGGATGAGCAGTTCTTC. Looking up the rest from reference TRBV30 and TRBJ2-1 gives the full variable domain: SQTIHQWPATLVQPVGSPLSLECTVEGTSNPNLYWYRQAAGRGLQLLFYSVGIGQISSEVPQNLSASRPQDRQFILSSKKLLLSDSGFYLCAWSIGSTEDEQFFGPGTRLTVL.

The chain combines TRBV27 with TRBJ2-7, with TRBD1 matching 7 bases. V shed 2 bases, J shed 0 bases, and the junction held 7 bases outside the gene matches. Germline V gives CDR1 MNHEY, CDR2 SMNVEV (reference sequence). CDR3 length equals 16 residues. CDR3 sequence reads: CASSLRVGDSSYEQYF. CDR3 bases: TGTGCCAGCAGTTTAAGGGTTGGGGACAGCTCCTACGAGCAGTACTTC.

The chain couples TRBV5-1 to TRBJ2-1; TRBD2 matches 10 bases. V gave up 3 bases and J gave up 7 bases; unmatched junction bases: 7. This CDR3 is 15 amino acids long. Germline-derived CDR1 and CDR2 are SGHRS and YFSETQ. CDR3 sequence (DNA): TGCGCCAGCAGCTCCGGACTAGCGGTCCAAAATGAGCAGTTCTTC. This gives the protein CASSSGLAVQNEQFF.

Note on this clone: The same CDR3 can be traced to other DNA sequences in this sample. The chain links TRBV19 to TRBJ2-3; TRBD2 aligns across 7 bases. Germline lookup yields CDR1 LNHDA and CDR2 SQIVND (reference sequence). CDR3 size: 18 residues. CDR3 bases: TGTGTCCTTAGTAAGTTGGAGGGTCTAGCGGTTAGCACAGATACGCAGTATTTT. Translating gives CVLSKLEGLAVSTDTQYF.

The rearrangement joins TRBV19 to TRBJ1-5; 7 nucleotides align to TRBD1. Germline values: CDR1 LNHDA, CDR2 SQIVND (reference sequence). V was pared by 4 bases and J by 2 bases, with 8 bases of the junction left unmatched. The CDR3 runs 16 residues. CDR3 sequence (DNA): TGTGCCAGTAGTACGCAGGGGGGTTATGGCAATCAGCCCCAGCATTTT. This translates into CASSTQGGYGNQPQHF.

About this clone itself: Its ends do not fully match the called genes, so a read error is possible. Different DNA sequences within this sample yield the same CDR3. The rearrangement links TRBV9 to TRBJ1-2; 9 nucleotides align to TRBD1. Germline V lookup: CDR1 SGDLS, CDR2 YYNGEE. The CDR3 loop spans 15 amino acids. The CDR3 loop is CASSPRTGEGYGYTF. CDR3 coding DNA: TGCGCCAGCAGCCCCAGGACAGGGGAGGGCTATGGCTACACCTTC.